This entry lists 26 T cell receptor beta chains sequenced from one sample in a study of T cells in narcolepsy. Using immunoSEQ multiplex PCR, the repertoire was profiled, and TCRdb retains in-frame clones only, with some absent. The sample holds about 33,000 clones; roughly 80% are singletons and the top ten take around 1.3%. The sample comprised CD45RA- memory CD4+ T cells from PBMCs. Every receptor here comes from a human donor with narcolepsy.

The chain is built from TRBV2 and TRBJ2-1; a possible D gene is TRBD1 (6 bases). The germline V and J ends were trimmed by 4 bases and 2 bases, with 9 bases remaining between them. Germline V gene lookup returns CDR1 SNHLY and CDR2 FYNNEI. The CDR3 length is 14 residues. The CDR3 bases are TGTGCCAGCAGTGCCGACAGGACCTACAATGAGCAGTTCTTC. Translation: CASSADRTYNEQFF.

This clone occurred once. The chain links TRBV27 to TRBJ2-2; D may be TRBD1 (5 bases). In germline, CDR1 is MNHEY, CDR2 SMNVEV (reference sequence). The CDR3 totals 16 residues. Trimming pared 2 bases from V and 4 bases from J, leaving 14 bases between. The CDR3 DNA follows: TGTGCCAGCAGTTTACTGACAGCTGGGGCCACCGGGGAGCTGTTTTTT. It yields the protein CASSLLTAGATGELFF.

This chain uses TRBV5-6 with TRBJ1-1; possibly TRBD1 for D (6 bases). The CDR3 covers 16 residues. Trimming removed 0 bases from V and 1 base from J, with 13 bases in between. Germline values: CDR1 SGHDT, CDR2 YYEEEE. This CDR3 is CASSLAGQGRNTEAFF. DNA for the CDR3: TGTGCCAGCAGCTTGGCCGGTCAGGGGCGGAACACTGAAGCTTTCTTT. The entire variable domain, with the rest obtained from reference TRBV5-6 and TRBJ1-1, is as follows: DAGVTQSPTHLIKTRGQQVTLRCSPKSGHDTVSWYQQALGQGPQFIFQYYEEEERQRGNFPDRFSGHQFPNYSSELNVNALLLGDSALYLCASSLAGQGRNTEAFFGQGTRLTVV.

The gene calls are TRBV20-1 and TRBJ2-3; weak D call: TRBD2 (6 bases). With 4 bases removed from V and 7 bases from J, the gap between germline ends came to 9 bases. The CDR3 is 11 residues long. The germline V gene encodes CDR1 DFQATT and CDR2 SNEGSKA (reference sequence). The CDR3 DNA reads as TGCAGTGCTACGACTAGTAATACGCAGTATTTT. Residues: CSATTSNTQYF.

This chain joins TRBV6-1 and TRBJ2-3; possibly TRBD1 or TRBD2 for D (6 bases each). This CDR3 contains 15 residues. Trimming removed 2 bases from V and 2 bases from J, with 11 bases in between. Germline loops: CDR1 MNHNS, CDR2 SASEGT. This chain's CDR3 is CASSEHGGVTDTQYF. In DNA form, the CDR3 reads TGTGCCAGCAGTGAACACGGGGGCGTCACAGATACGCAGTATTTT.

The genes are TRBV6-6 and TRBJ2-3, with 12 bases fitting TRBD1. The CDR3 runs to 16 residues. V trimming: 2 bases; J trimming: 1 base; junction bases outside the gene matches: 1. Germline assignment: CDR1 MNHNY and CDR2 SVGAGI (reference sequence). The CDR3, as DNA: TGTGCCAGCAGTTACGGGACAGGGGGCGGCACAGATACGCAGTATTTT. Translation: CASSYGTGGGTDTQYF.

This chain connects TRBV18 to TRBJ2-2, with D uncertain. The CDR3 runs 14 residues. CDR1 and CDR2 from the germline V gene are KGHSH and LQKENI. Trimming pared 3 bases from V and 4 bases from J, leaving 9 bases between. CDR3 sequence (DNA): TGTGCCAGCTCACCGGGCAGACCCACCGGGGAGCTGTTTTTT. As protein: CASSPGRPTGELFF.

V is TRBV7-8 and J is TRBJ1-1; unclear D gene. Trimming took 4 bases from V and 0 from J, leaving 9 bases between them. The CDR3 runs to 14 residues. Germline CDR1 and CDR2: SGHVS and FQNEAQ. CDR3 DNA: TGTGCCAGCAGCTCATTAGCCTTGAACACTGAAGCTTTCTTT. Translation: CASSSLALNTEAFF.

This chain links TRBV19 with TRBJ1-5; 10 bases agree with TRBD1. Germline lookup yields CDR1 LNHDA and CDR2 SQIVND (reference sequence). CDR3 length equals 16 residues. J was trimmed by 4 bases and V by 7 bases; bases with no gene match: 10. The CDR3, as DNA: TGTGCCAGTATTAACCGGGACAGGGGTTCAAATCAGCCCCAGCATTTT. It encodes CASINRDRGSNQPQHF.

This chain uses TRBV4-2 with TRBJ1-5, with 12 bases lining up with TRBD1. V shed 8 bases, J shed 7 bases, and the junction held 12 bases outside the gene matches. Germline V CDR1 and CDR2: LGHNA, YNFKEQ. This CDR3 is 16 amino acids long. This CDR3 is CASATGGQGANQPQHF. The CDR3 nucleotides are TGTGCCAGCGCCACGGGGGGACAGGGGGCGAACCAGCCCCAGCATTTT.

The chain has TRBV5-4 and TRBJ2-5, with D uncertain. V dropped 5 bases and J dropped 1 base, with 6 bases sitting between them. The CDR3 is 12 amino acids. Looked up from germline, CDR1 is SGHNT and CDR2 is YYREEE (reference sequence). As DNA, the CDR3 is TGTGCCAGCAGACTGGCCCAAGAGACCCAGTACTTC. Protein product: CASRLAQETQYF.

Notes on this clone: Within the sample, other DNA sequences also encode this same CDR3. CDR3 bases: TGTGCCAGCAGCTTAAGGGGTCGGGGACAGGCCAATTTAAACACTGAAGCTTTCTTT. Protein product: CASSLRGRGQANLNTEAFF. The chain combines TRBV7-3 with TRBJ1-1; TRBD1 agrees at 8 bases. Per germline, CDR1 SGHTA and CDR2 FQGTGA. CDR3 size: 19 residues. Trimming took 1 base from V and 2 from J; bases not matched to a gene: 15.

The V call is TRBV6-1, the J call TRBJ1-2, with 7 bases fitting TRBD1. V lost 5 bases, J lost 11 bases, and 14 bases stayed unmatched. The CDR3 contains 14 residues. Germline loops: CDR1 MNHNS, CDR2 SASEGT. CDR3 residues: CASSNGEGANFYTF. As DNA, the CDR3 is TGTGCCAGCAGTAACGGGGAGGGGGCGAATTTTTACACCTTC.

Only a few counts were recorded for this clone. V is TRBV5-6 and J is TRBJ1-4, with a possible D match to TRBD1 (6 bases). The germline CDR1 and CDR2 sequences are SGHDT and YYEEEE. The CDR3 runs 15 residues. Trimming pared 4 bases from V and 4 bases from J, leaving 14 bases between. Here the CDR3 reads CASSLLTGDNEKLFF. The CDR3 DNA reads TGTGCCAGCAGCCTTCTGACAGGAGATAATGAAAAACTGTTTTTT.

A remark on this clone: The same CDR3 is also encoded by other DNA sequences in this sample. The genes are TRBV5-1 and TRBJ1-2; D not resolved. CDR3 size: 12 residues. V was shortened by 4 bases and J by 4 bases, with 8 bases between the two germline ends. CDR1 is SGHRS and CDR2 is YFSETQ in the germline V gene. The CDR3 sequence: CASSLDTYGYTF. CDR3 DNA: TGCGCCAGCAGCCTCGACACCTATGGCTACACCTTC.

CDR3 bases: TGTGCCAGCAGCTCCACGGGGCTTGAAAAACTGTTTTTT. Its translation is CASSSTGLEKLFF. The chain uses TRBV7-9 and TRBJ1-4; maybe TRBD1 (5 bases). This CDR3 contains 13 residues. The germline CDR1 and CDR2 sequences are SEHNR and FQNEAQ (reference sequence). V lost 4 bases and J lost 7, with 10 bases in between.

DNA of the CDR3: TGTGCCAGCAGCCCCTCACTAGTTAATGAGCAGTTCTTC. It specifies CASSPSLVNEQFF. J is TRBJ2-1 and V is TRBV28, with D possibly matching TRBD2 (5 bases). CDR1 is MDHEN and CDR2 is SYDVKM in the germline V gene. V lost 6 bases, J lost 7 bases, and 13 bases lay in between. The CDR3 has 13 amino acids.

Note on this clone: The sample carries other DNA sequences with the same CDR3. This rearrangement joins TRBV5-1 to TRBJ1-1; tentatively, D is TRBD1 (6 bases). Trimming stripped 0 bases from V and 4 bases from J, with 13 bases between. The germline CDR1 and CDR2 sequences are SGHRS and YFSETQ. CDR3 length equals 15 residues. The CDR3: CASSLAGGRGTEAFF. Written as DNA, the CDR3 is TGCGCCAGCAGCTTGGCGGGGGGCCGAGGCACTGAAGCTTTCTTT.

This CDR3 reads CASSSDLTIYF. DNA for the CDR3: TGTGCCAGCAGCTCGGACCTCACCATATATTTT. The chain joins TRBV7-6 to TRBJ1-3, with D uncertain. V lost 4 bases, J lost 9 bases, and 7 bases lay in between. CDR1 is SGHVS, CDR2 FNYEAQ, per germline. This CDR3 is 11 amino acids long.

This clone occurred once. This chain links TRBV19 with TRBJ1-1; no clear D. Germline lookup yields CDR1 LNHDA and CDR2 SQIVND (reference sequence). CDR3 length: 15 amino acids. V gave up 5 bases and J gave up 4 bases, with 17 bases separating them. This CDR3 reads CASSLYVGKLTEAFF. The CDR3 bases are TGTGCCAGTAGTTTGTACGTTGGGAAACTCACTGAAGCTTTCTTT.

This chain links TRBV2 with TRBJ2-5, with a weak D call TRBD2 (6 bases). This CDR3 contains 17 residues. Trimming stripped 4 bases from V and 5 bases from J, with 23 bases between. Germline values: CDR1 SNHLY, CDR2 FYNNEI. The CDR3 DNA reads as TGTGCCAGCAGTGGGATCCTGCGGGGTCGTACCGGGGAGACCCAGTACTTC. Translation gives CASSGILRGRTGETQYF.

The CDR3 is CASSYSGDNSPLHF. In DNA form, the CDR3 reads TGTGCCAGCAGTTACTCGGGTGACAATTCACCCCTCCACTTT. This chain uses TRBV6-5 with TRBJ1-6; D gene ambiguous. Trimming removed 0 bases at V and 7 bases at J, with 7 bases between. The CDR3 has 14 amino acids. Germline CDR1 reads MNHEY; CDR2 reads SVGAGI.

The rearrangement joins TRBV5-1 to TRBJ2-5; TRBD2 agrees at 10 bases. With V trimmed by 0 bases and J by 5 bases, 4 bases remained unmatched. This CDR3 is 15 amino acids long. CDR1 is SGHRS, CDR2 YFSETQ, per germline. The CDR3 DNA is TGCGCCAGCAGCTTGGAGCGGGGGGGCGGGGAGACCCAGTACTTC. Protein product: CASSLERGGGETQYF.

The V gene is TRBV28, the J gene TRBJ2-7; 8 bases fit TRBD1. Germline assignment: CDR1 MDHEN and CDR2 SYDVKM. V lost 7 bases to trimming and J lost 5 bases; unmatched junction nucleotides: 7. This CDR3 has 13 amino acids. The chain's CDR3 is CASKGTGEDEQYF. The CDR3, as DNA: TGTGCCAGCAAGGGGACAGGTGAAGACGAGCAGTACTTC.

V gene TRBV27 combines with J gene TRBJ1-1; D remains ambiguous. Trimming stripped 4 bases from V and 0 bases from J, with 18 bases between. The V gene's germline CDR1 is MNHEY and CDR2 SMNVEV (reference sequence). This CDR3 spans 17 amino acids. The CDR3 nucleotides are TGTGCCAGCAGTTACTCAGTGCCGTCGAGGATGAACACTGAAGCTTTCTTT. It translates to CASSYSVPSRMNTEAFF.

Notes on this clone: Mismatch with germline at one junction end may stem from a read error. The V call is TRBV2, the J call TRBJ2-3, with D tentatively TRBD2 (6 bases). The germline gives CDR1 SNHLY, CDR2 FYNNEI. The CDR3 length is 15 residues. CDR3 sequence reads: CASSEASTVGTHGNF. CDR3 sequence (DNA): TGTGCCAGCAGTGAAGCGTCGACTGTCGGGACTCATGGAAATTTT.